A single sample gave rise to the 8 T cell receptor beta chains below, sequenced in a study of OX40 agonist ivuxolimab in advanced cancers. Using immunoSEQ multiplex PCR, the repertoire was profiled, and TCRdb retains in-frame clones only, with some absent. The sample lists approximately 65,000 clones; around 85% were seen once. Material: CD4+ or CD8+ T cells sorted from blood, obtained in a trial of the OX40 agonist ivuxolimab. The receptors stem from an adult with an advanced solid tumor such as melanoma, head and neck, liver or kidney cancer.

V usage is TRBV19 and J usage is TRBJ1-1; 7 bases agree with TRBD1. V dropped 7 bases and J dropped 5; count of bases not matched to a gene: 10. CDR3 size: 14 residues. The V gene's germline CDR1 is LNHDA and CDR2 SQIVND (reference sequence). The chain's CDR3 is CASTPTGRTTEAFF. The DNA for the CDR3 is TGTGCCAGTACCCCGACAGGGAGGACGACTGAAGCTTTCTTT.

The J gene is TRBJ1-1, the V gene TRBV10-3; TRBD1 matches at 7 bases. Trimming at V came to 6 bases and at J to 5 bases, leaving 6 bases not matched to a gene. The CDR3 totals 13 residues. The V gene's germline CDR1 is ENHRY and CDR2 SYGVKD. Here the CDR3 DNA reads TGTGCCATCAGGAGGGGACAGACTACTGAAGCTTTCTTT. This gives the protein CAIRRGQTTEAFF.

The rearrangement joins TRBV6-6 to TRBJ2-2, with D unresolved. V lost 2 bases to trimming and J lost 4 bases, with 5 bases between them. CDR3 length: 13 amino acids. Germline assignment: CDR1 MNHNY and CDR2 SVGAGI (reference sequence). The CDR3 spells CASSYVSTGELFF. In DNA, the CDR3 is TGTGCCAGCAGTTACGTCAGCACCGGGGAGCTGTTTTTT.

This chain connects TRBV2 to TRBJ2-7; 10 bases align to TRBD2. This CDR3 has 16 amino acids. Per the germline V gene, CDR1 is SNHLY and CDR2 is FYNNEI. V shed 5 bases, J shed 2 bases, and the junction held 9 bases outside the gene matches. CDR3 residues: CASSKASGSGTYEQYF. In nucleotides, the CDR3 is TGTGCCAGCAGTAAGGCTAGCGGGAGTGGAACCTACGAGCAGTACTTC.

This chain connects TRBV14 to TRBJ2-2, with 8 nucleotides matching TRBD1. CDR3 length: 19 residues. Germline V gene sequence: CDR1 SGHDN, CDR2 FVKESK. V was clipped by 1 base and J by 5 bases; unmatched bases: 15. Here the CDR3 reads CASSQGLRGRPWYTGELFF. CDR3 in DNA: TGTGCCAGCAGCCAAGGTCTCAGGGGGCGACCCTGGTATACCGGGGAGCTGTTTTTT.

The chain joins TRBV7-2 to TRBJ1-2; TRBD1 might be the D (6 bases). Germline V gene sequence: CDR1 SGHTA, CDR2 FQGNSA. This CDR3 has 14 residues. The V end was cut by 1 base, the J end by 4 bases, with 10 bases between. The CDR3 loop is CASSLDRASYGYTF. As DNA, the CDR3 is TGTGCCAGCAGCTTAGACAGGGCATCCTATGGCTACACCTTC.

CDR3 residues: CASSLTGTSNEQYF. CDR3 nucleotide sequence: TGTGCCAGCAGTCTAACCGGGACTAGTAACGAGCAGTACTTC. This chain uses TRBV7-3 with TRBJ2-7; 8 bases agree with TRBD2. This CDR3 comprises 14 residues. V lost 6 bases, J lost 5 bases, and 9 bases stayed unmatched. CDR1 and CDR2 (germline): SGHTA, FQGTGA.

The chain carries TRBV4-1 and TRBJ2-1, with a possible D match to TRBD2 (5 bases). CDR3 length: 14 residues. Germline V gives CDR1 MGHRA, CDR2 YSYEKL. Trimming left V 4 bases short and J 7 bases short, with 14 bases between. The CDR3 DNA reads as TGCGCCAGCAGCCGAGACCTTCTAGCTAATGAGCAGTTCTTC. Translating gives CASSRDLLANEQFF.